This TCR beta chain was documented in a study of blood T cell repertoires in COVID-19. Study-wide context: Nucleic acid was either cDNA or gDNA, and it came from T cells, B-cell-depleted T cells, or PBMCs.

Only in-frame clones appear in the TCRdb table, and some are missing; sequencing was by immunoSEQ multiplex PCR. The table includes 65,000 to 90,000 clones, around 85% detected once. Material: peripheral blood. This clonotype was sampled from a man under 40 with acute or convalescent COVID-19.

CDR3 loop: CASTNLKPTRSYEQYF. The DNA for the CDR3 is TGTGCCAGCACCAATCTAAAACCAACTCGCTCCTACGAGCAGTACTTC. This chain joins TRBV9 and TRBJ2-7; D is unresolved. The CDR3 runs 16 residues. Germline assignment: CDR1 SGDLS and CDR2 YYNGEE. Trimming removed 6 bases from V and 0 bases from J, with 19 bases in between.